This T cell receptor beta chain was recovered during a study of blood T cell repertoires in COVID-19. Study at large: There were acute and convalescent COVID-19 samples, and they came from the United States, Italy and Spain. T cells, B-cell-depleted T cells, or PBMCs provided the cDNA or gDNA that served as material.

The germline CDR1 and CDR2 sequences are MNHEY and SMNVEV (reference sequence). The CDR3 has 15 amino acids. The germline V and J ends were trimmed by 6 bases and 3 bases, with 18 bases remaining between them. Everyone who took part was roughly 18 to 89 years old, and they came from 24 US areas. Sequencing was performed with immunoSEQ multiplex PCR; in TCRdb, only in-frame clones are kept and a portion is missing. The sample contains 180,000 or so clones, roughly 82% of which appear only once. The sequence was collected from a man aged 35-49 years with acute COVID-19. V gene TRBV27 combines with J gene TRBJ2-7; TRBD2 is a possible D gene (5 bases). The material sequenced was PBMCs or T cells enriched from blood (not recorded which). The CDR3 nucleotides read TGTGCCAGCAGAAGGACGGGGTGGTCCGACTACGAGCAGTACTTC. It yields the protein CASRRTGWSDYEQYF.